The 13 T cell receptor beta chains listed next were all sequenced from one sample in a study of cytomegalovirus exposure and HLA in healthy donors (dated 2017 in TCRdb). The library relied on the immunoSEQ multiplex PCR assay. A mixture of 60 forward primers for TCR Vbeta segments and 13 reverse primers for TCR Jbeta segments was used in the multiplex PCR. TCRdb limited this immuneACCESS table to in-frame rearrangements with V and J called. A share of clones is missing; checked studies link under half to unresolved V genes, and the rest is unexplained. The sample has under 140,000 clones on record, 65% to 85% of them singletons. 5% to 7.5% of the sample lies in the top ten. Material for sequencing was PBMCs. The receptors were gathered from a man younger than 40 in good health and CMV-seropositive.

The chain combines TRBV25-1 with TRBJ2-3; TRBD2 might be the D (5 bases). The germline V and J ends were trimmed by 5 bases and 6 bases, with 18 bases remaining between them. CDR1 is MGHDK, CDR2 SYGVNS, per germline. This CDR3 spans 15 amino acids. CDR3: CASSPQRARRDTQYF. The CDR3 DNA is TGTGCCAGCAGTCCTCAGAGAGCGAGGAGGGATACGCAGTATTTT. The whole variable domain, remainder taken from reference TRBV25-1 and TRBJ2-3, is EADIYQTPRYLVIGTGKKITLECSQTMGHDKMYWYQQDPGMELHLIHYSYGVNSTEKGDLSSESTVSRIRTEHFPLTLESARPSHTSQYLCASSPQRARRDTQYFGPGTRLTVL.

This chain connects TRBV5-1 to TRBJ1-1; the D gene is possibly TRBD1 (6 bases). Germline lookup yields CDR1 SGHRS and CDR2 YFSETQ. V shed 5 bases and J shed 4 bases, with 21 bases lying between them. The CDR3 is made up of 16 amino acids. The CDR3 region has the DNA TGCGCCAGCAGAAAATTAGGGGGGGGGCAGATCACTGAAGCTTTCTTT. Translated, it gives CASRKLGGGQITEAFF.

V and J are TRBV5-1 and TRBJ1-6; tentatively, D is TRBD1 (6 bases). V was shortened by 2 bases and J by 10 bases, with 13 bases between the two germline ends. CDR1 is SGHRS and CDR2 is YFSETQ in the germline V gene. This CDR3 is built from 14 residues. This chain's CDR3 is CASSLQGELSPLHF. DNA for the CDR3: TGCGCCAGCAGCTTACAGGGTGAATTATCACCCCTCCACTTT.

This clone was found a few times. The CDR3 is CASSQRGDTEAFF. The CDR3 nucleotides read TGCGCCAGCAGCCAACGGGGGGACACTGAAGCTTTCTTT. The J gene is TRBJ1-1, the V gene TRBV5-1, with D possibly matching TRBD1 (5 bases). Trimming stripped 4 bases from V and 3 bases from J, with 10 bases between. CDR1 is SGHRS, CDR2 YFSETQ, per germline. This CDR3 has 13 amino acids.

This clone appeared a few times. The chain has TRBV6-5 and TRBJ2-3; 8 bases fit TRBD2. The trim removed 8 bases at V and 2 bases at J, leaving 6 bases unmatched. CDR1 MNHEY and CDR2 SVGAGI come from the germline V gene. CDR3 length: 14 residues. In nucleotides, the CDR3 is TGTGCCAGCGCTACTAGCGGCCCCACAGATACGCAGTATTTT. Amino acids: CASATSGPTDTQYF.

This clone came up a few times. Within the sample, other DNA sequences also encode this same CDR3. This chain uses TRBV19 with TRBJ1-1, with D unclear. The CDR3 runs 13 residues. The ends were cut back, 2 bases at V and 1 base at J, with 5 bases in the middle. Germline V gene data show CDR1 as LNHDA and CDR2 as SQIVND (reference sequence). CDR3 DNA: TGTGCCAGTAGTATAAGGAGGAACACTGAAGCTTTCTTT. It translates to CASSIRRNTEAFF.

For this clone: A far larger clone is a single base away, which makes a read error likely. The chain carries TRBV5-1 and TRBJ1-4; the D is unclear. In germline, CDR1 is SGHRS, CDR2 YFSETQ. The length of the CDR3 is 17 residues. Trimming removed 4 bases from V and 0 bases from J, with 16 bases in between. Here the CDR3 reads CASSPGLLRSTNEKLFF. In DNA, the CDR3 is TGCGCCAGCAGCCCGGGTCTCCTCAGATCAACTAATGAAAAACTGTTTTTT.

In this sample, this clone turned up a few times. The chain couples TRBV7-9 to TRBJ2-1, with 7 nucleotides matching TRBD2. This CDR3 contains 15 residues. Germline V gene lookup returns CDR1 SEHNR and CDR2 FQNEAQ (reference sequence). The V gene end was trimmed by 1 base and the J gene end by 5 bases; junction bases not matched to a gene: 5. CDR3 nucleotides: TGTGCCAGCAGCTTAGGGGAGGGGAACCACAATGAGCAGTTCTTC. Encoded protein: CASSLGEGNHNEQFF.

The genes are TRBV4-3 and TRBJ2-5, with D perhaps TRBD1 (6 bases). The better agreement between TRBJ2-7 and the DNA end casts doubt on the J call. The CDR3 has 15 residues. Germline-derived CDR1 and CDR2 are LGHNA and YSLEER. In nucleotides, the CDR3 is TGCGCCAGCAGCCCGACCGGGACAAACTCCTACGAGCAGTACTTC. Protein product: CASSPTGTNSYEQYF.

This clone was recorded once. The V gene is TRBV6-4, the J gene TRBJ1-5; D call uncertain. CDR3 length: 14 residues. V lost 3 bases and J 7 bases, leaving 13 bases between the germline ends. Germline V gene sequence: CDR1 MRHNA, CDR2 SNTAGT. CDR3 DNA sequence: TGTGCCAGCAGTGATCTGGCCGGGGAACAGCCCCAGCATTTT. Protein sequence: CASSDLAGEQPQHF.

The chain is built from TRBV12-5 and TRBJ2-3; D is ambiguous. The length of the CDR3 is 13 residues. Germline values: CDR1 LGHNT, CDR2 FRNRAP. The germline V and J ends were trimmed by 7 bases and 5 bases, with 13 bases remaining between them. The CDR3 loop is CASAHLNQDTQYF. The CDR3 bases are TGTGCTAGTGCCCACCTAAACCAAGATACGCAGTATTTT. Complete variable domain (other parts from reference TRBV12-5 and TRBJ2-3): DARVTQTPRHKVTEMGQEVTMRCQPILGHNTVFWYRQTMMQGLELLAYFRNRAPLDDSGMPKDRFSAEMPDATLATLKIQPSEPRDSAVYFCASAHLNQDTQYFGPGTRLTVL.

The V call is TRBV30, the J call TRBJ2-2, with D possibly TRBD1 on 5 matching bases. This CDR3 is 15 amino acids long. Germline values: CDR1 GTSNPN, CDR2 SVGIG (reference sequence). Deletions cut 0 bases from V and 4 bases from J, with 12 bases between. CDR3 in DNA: TGTGCCTGGAGTGTATATGGCAGGGTCACCGGGGAGCTGTTTTTT. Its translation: CAWSVYGRVTGELFF.

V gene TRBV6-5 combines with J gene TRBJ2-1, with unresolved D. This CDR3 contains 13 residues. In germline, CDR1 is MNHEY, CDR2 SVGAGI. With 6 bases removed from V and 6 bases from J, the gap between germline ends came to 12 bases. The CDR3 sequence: CASSPRQVNEQFF. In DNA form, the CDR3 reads TGTGCCAGCAGCCCTCGGCAGGTCAATGAGCAGTTCTTC.